This TCR beta chain comes out of a study of cytomegalovirus exposure and HLA in healthy donors. Findings of the study overall: Within a later analysis, the majority of CMV-associated TCR beta chains appeared HLA-restricted. An Asian-associated ancestry cluster reportedly showed fewer N-insertions than the approximately 690-donor mean in a later analysis. Most sequenced TCRs were rare (though some public TCRs occurred in many donors).

This clone appeared a few times. What it binds is not known. The V segment lost 3 bases and the J segment 2 bases; nucleotides outside the gene matches: 1. CDR3 length: 15 residues. Germline lookup yields CDR1 LNHNV and CDR2 YYDKDF (reference sequence). Each of the donors was a healthy bone marrow donor. Primers: 60 Vbeta forward and 13 Jbeta reverse. Some clones are missing from TCRdb's copy, which holds only in-frame ones; the method was immunoSEQ multiplex PCR. This table has around 210,000 clones, approximately 84% appearing once. This TCR was recovered from a girl aged 2 to 9 in good health and CMV-seronegative. The chain has TRBV15 and TRBJ2-7; TRBD2 matches at 13 bases. Sequencing was carried out using PBMCs. The CDR3 coding sequence is TGTGCCACCAGCAGGGGACTAGCGGGAACCTACGAGCAGTACTTC. Its translation is CATSRGLAGTYEQYF.